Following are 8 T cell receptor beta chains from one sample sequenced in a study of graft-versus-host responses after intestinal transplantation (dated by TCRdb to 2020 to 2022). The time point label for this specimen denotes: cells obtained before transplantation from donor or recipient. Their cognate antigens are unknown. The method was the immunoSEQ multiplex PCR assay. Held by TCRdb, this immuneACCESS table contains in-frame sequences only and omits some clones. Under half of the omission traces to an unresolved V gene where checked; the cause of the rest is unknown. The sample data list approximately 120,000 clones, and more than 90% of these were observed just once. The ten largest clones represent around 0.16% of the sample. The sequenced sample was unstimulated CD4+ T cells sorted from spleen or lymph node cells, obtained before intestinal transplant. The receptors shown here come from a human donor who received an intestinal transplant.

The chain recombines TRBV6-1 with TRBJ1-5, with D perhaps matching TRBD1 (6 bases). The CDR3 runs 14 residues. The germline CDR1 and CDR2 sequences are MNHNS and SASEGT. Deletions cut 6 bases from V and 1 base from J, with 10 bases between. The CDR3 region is CASSPDRSNQPQHF. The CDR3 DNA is TGTGCCAGCAGCCCGGACAGAAGCAATCAGCCCCAGCATTTT.

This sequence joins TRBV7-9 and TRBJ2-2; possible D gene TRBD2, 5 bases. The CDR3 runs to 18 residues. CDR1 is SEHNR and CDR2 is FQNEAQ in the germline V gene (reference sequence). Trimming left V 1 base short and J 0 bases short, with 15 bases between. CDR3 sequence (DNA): TGTGCCAGCAGCTTAGGTTTAGGAGGTCCAACGAACACCGGGGAGCTGTTTTTT. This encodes CASSLGLGGPTNTGELFF.

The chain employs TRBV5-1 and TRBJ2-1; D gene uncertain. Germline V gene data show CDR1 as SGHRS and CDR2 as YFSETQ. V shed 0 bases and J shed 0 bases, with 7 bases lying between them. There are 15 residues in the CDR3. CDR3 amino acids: CASSLESPSYNEQFF. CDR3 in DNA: TGCGCCAGCAGCTTGGAAAGCCCCTCCTACAATGAGCAGTTCTTC.

The CDR3 bases are TGTGCCAGCAGCGTAGGAGGGACTAGTTTCTACGAGCAGTACTTC. Its protein is CASSVGGTSFYEQYF. The V gene is TRBV9, the J gene TRBJ2-7; TRBD2 matches at 8 bases. Looked up from germline, CDR1 is SGDLS and CDR2 is YYNGEE. V lost 0 bases and J lost 3; bases outside the gene matches: 5. This CDR3 has 15 residues.

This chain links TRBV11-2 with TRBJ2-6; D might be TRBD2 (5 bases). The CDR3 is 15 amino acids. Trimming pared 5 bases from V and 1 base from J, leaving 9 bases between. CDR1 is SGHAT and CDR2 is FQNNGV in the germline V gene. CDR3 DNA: TGTGCCAGCAGCCCACTAGGGTCTGGGGCCAACGTCCTGACTTTC. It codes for CASSPLGSGANVLTF.

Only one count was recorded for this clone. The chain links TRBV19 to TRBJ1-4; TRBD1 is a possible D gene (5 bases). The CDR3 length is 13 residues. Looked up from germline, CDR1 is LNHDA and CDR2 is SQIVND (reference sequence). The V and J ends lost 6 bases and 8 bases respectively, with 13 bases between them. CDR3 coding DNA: TGTGCCAGTAGGGGGGGACTGAACGAAAAACTGTTTTTT. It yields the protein CASRGGLNEKLFF.

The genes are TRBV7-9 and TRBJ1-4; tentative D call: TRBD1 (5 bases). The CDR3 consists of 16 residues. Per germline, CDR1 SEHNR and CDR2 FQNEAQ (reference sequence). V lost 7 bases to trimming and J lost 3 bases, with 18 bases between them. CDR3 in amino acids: CASTHSVGTSNEKLFF. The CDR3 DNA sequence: TGTGCCAGCACCCATTCCGTCGGGACCTCTAATGAAAAACTGTTTTTT.

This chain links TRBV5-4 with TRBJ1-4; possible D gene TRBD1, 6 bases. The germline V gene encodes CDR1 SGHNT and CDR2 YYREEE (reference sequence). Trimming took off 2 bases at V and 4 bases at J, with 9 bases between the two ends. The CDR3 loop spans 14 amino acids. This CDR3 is CASSLQGVNEKLFF. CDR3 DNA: TGTGCCAGCAGCTTACAGGGAGTTAATGAAAAACTGTTTTTT. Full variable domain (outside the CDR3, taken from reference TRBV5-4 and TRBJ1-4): ETGVTQSPTHLIKTRGQQVTLRCSSQSGHNTVSWYQQALGQGPQFIFQYYREEENGRGNFPPRFSGLQFPNYSSELNVNALELDDSALYLCASSLQGVNEKLFFGSGTQLSVL.